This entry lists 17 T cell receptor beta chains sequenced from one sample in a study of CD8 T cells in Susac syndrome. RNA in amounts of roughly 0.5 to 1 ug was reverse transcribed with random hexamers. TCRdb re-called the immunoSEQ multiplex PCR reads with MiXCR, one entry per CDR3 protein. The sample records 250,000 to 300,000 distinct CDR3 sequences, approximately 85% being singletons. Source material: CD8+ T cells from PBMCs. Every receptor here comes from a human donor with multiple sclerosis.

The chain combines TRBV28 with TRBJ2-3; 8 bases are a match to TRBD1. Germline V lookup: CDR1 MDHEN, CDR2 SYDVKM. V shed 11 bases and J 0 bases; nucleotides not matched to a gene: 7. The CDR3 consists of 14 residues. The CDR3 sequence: CAANRDRSTDTQYF. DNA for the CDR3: TGTGCCGCCAACCGGGACAGGAGCACAGATACGCAGTATTTT.

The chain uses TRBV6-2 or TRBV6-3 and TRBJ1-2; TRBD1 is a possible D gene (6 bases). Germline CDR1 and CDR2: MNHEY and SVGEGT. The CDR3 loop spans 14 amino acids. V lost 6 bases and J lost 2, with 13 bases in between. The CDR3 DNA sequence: TGTGCCAGCAGCATAACAGGGCTCAACTATGGCTACACCTTC. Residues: CASSITGLNYGYTF.

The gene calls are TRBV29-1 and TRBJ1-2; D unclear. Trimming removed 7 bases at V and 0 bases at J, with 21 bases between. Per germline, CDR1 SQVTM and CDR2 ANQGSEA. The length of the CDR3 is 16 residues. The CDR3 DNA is TGCAGCGCCCACTTCCAATTAACAACCGCTAACTATGGCTACACCTTC. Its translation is CSAHFQLTTANYGYTF.

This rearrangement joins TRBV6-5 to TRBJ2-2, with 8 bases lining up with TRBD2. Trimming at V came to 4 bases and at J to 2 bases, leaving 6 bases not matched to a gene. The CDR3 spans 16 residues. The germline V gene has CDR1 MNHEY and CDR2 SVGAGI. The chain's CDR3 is CASSLSGLGNTGELFF. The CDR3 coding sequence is TGTGCCAGCAGTTTGTCGGGACTAGGCAACACCGGGGAGCTGTTTTTT.

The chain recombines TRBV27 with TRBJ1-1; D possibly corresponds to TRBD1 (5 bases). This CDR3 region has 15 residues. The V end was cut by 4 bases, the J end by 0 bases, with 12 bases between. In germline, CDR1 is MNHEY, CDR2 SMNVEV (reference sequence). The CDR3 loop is CASSSLQGMNTEAFF. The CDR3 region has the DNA TGTGCCAGCAGTTCCTTGCAGGGAATGAACACTGAAGCTTTCTTT.

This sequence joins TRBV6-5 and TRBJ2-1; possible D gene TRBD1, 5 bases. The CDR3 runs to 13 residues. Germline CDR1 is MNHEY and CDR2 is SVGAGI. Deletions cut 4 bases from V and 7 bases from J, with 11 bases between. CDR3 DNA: TGTGCCAGCAGTTCTCAGGGTGCGAATGAGCAGTTCTTC. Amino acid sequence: CASSSQGANEQFF.

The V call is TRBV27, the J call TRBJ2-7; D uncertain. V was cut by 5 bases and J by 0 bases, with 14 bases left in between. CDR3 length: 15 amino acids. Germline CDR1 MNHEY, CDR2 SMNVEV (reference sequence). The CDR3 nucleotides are TGTGCCAGCAGTCCGATGATGATTAGCTCCTACGAGCAGTACTTC. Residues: CASSPMMISSYEQYF.

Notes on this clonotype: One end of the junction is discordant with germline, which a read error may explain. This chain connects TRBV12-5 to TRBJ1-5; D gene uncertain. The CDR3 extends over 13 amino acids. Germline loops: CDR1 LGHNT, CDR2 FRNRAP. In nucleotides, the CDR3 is TGTGCTAGTGGGTTGGACAGCAATCAGCCCCAGCATTTT. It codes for CASGLDSNQPQHF.

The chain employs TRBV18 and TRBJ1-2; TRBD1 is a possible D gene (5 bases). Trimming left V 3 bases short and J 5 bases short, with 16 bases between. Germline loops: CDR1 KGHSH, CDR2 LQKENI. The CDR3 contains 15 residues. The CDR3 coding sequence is TGTGCCAGCTCACCTCCCGGGACGAATTCTTATGGCTACACCTTC. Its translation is CASSPPGTNSYGYTF. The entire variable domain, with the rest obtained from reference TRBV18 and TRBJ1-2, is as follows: NAGVMQNPRHLVRRRGQEARLRCSPMKGHSHVYWYRQLPEEGLKFMVYLQKENIIDESGMPKERFSAEFPKEGPSILRIQQVVRGDSAAYFCASSPPGTNSYGYTFGSGTRLTVV.

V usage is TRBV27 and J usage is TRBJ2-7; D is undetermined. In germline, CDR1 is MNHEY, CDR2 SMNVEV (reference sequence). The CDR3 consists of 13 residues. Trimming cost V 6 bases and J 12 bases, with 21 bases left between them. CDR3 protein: CASSDLTDGCLYF. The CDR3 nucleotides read TGTGCCAGCAGCGACCTAACGGACGGCTGTTTGTACTTC.

Here the CDR3 DNA reads TGTGCCAGCAGCTTAGAGGCGGGACTTTCCTACGAGCAGTACTTC. Protein sequence: CASSLEAGLSYEQYF. This chain connects TRBV7-9 to TRBJ2-7; the D gene is possibly TRBD2 (6 bases). Trimming shortened V by 1 base and J by 1 base, and 11 bases separated the two germline ends. The CDR3 runs to 15 residues. In germline, CDR1 is SEHNR, CDR2 FQNEAQ (reference sequence).

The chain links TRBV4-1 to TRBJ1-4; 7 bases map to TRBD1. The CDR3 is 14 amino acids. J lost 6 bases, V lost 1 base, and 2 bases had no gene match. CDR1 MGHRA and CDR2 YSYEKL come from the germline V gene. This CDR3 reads CASSQGTGDEKLFF. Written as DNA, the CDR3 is TGCGCCAGCAGCCAAGGAACAGGGGATGAAAAACTGTTTTTT.

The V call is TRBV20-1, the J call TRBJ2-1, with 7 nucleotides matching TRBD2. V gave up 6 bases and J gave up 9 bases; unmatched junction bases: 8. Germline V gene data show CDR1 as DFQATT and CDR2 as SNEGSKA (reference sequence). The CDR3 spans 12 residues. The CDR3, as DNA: TGCAGTGCCTTTCGACTAGCAGGTGAGCAGTTCTTC. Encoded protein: CSAFRLAGEQFF.

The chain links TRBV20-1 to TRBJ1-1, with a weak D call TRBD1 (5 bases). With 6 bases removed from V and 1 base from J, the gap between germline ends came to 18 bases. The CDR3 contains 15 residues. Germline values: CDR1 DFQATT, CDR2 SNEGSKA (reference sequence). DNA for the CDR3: TGCAGTGCCCTCGGACGGAGGGACCCGAACACTGAAGCTTTCTTT. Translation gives CSALGRRDPNTEAFF.

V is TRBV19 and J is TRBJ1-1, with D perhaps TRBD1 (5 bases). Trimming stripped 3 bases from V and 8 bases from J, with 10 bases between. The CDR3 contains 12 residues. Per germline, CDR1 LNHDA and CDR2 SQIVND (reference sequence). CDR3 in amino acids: CASSIDSPEAFF. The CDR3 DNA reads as TGTGCCAGTAGTATTGACAGCCCCGAAGCTTTCTTT.

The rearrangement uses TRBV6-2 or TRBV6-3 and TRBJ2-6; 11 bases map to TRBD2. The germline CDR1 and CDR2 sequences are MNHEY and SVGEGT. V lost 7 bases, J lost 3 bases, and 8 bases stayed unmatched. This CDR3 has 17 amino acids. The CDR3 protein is CASTLLAGAVGANVLTF. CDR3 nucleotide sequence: TGTGCCAGCACCTTACTAGCGGGAGCGGTTGGGGCCAACGTCCTGACTTTC.

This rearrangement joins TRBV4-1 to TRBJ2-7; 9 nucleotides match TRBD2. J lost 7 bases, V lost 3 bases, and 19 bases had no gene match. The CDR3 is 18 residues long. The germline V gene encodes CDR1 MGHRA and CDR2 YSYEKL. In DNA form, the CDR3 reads TGCGCCAGCAGCCAGAGGGGGCGGGAGGGCCGCCCGCTTTGGGAGCAGTACTTC. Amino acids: CASSQRGREGRPLWEQYF.